This T cell receptor beta chain was recorded in a study of shared clonotypes between healthy human individuals. Samples underwent the assay at deep level. Method: immunoSEQ multiplex PCR; TCRdb's copy keeps in-frame clones and lacks some. The table includes under 600,000 clones, 70% to 80% detected once. Comment on this clone: Its specificity is unknown.

General study findings and limits: The authors sampled blood alone, and tissue repertoires likely differ.

This CDR3 region has 14 residues. Between the trimmed V and J ends, which lost 7 bases and 0 bases, there was a span of 10 bases. Per the germline V gene, CDR1 is MDHEN and CDR2 is SYDVKM. Sequenced: PBMCs. This chain uses TRBV28 with TRBJ1-5; D is perhaps TRBD1 (6 bases). This sequence was found in a woman aged 40 to 50 in good health. Some clones in this sample may be carry-over from other donors' samples. In DNA form, the CDR3 reads TGTGCCAGCACCGGGACAAATAGCAATCAGCCCCAGCATTTT. Amino acid sequence: CASTGTNSNQPQHF.